This TCR beta chain was identified in a study of control samples from healthy donors and cancer patients. The method was immunoSEQ multiplex PCR; TCRdb's version includes in-frame clones alone and lacks a portion of them. The sample includes 150,000 to 200,000 clones, about 90% seen only once; the top ten take 12%. The CDR3 extends over 15 amino acids. V lost 0 bases and J 1 base, leaving 10 bases between the germline ends. Germline CDR1 and CDR2: SGHNT and YYREEE (reference sequence). This chain joins TRBV5-4 and TRBJ1-1; D not certain. Sequenced sample: blood. This clonotype originated in a man younger than 40 in good health. The CDR3 DNA reads as TGTGCCAGCAGCTTGGCGGGAAGGTGGAACACTGAAGCTTTCTTT. It yields the protein CASSLAGRWNTEAFF. The variable domain in full, with the rest retrieved from reference TRBV5-4 and TRBJ1-1, is ETGVTQSPTHLIKTRGQQVTLRCSSQSGHNTVSWYQQALGQGPQFIFQYYREEENGRGNFPPRFSGLQFPNYSSELNVNALELDDSALYLCASSLAGRWNTEAFFGQGTRLTVV.